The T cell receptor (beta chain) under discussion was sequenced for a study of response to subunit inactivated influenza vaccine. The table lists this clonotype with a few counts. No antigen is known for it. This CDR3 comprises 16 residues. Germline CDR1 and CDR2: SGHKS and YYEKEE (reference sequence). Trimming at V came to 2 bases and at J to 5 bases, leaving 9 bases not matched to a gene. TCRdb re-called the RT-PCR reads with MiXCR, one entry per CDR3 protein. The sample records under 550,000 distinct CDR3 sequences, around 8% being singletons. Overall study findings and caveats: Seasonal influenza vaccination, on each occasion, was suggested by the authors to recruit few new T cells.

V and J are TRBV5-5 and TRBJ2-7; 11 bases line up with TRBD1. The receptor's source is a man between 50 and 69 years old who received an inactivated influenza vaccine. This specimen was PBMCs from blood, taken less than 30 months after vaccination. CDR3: CASSFRLGQGADEQYF. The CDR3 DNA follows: TGTGCCAGCAGCTTTCGTCTTGGACAGGGGGCGGACGAGCAGTACTTC.